This note documents a single T cell receptor (beta chain) sequence. One end of the junction varies from germline; a read error may be responsible. These data belong to a study of T cells in Graves' hyperthyroidism and ophthalmopathy. The CDR3 extends over 14 amino acids. CDR1 and CDR2 (germline): SNHLY, FYNNEI. RNA transcripts gave rise to amplified TCR beta CDR3 regions. HTBI primers were used for first-round RT-PCR of the TCR CDR3. TCRdb passed the multiplex PCR reads through MiXCR, listing each CDR3 protein once. The sample carries 480,000 or so distinct CDR3 sequences, 46% recorded once. Sequenced: peripheral blood or thyroid tissue (not recorded which). This rearrangement joins TRBV2 to TRBJ2-7, with 9 bases fitting TRBD1. The clonotype comes from an adult woman with Graves' disease, either hyperthyroidism or ophthalmopathy (not recorded which). The CDR3: CARLPGTGNYEQHF. The CDR3 nucleotides are TGTGCTAGACTACCCGGGACAGGGAACTACGAGCAGCACTTC.